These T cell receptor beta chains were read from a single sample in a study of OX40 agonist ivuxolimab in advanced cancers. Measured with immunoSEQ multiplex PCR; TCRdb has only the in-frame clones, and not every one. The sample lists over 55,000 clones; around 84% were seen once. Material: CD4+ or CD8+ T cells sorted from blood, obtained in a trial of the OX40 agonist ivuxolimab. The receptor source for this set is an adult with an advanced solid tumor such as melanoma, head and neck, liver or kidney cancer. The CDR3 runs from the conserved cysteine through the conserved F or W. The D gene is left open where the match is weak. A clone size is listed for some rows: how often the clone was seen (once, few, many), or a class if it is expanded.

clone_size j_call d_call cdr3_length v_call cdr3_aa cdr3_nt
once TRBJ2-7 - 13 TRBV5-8 CASSLEYPYEQYF TGTGCCAGCAGCTTGGAATACCCCTACGAGCAGTACTTC
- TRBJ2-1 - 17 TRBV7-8 CASTPGGLFSSYNEQFF TGTGCCAGCACCCCCGGGGGCTTATTTAGCTCCTACAATGAGCAGTTCTTC
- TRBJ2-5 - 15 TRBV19 CASRPSPRLLETQYF TGTGCCAGTAGGCCCTCGCCCAGGCTCTTGGAGACCCAGTACTTC
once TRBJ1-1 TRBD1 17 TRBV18 CASSFLGQGGGGTEAFF TGTGCCAGCTCATTCCTTGGACAGGGTGGCGGTGGCACTGAAGCTTTCTTT
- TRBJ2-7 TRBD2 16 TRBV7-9 CASSRGLAGGPYEQYF TGTGCCAGCAGCCGCGGACTAGCGGGAGGCCCCTACGAGCAGTACTTC
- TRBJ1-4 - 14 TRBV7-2 CASSLVGGNEKLFF TGTGCCAGCAGCTTAGTAGGGGGGAATGAAAAACTGTTTTTT
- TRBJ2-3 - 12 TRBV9 CASSVSTDTQYF TGTGCCAGCAGCGTTAGCACAGATACGCAGTATTTT
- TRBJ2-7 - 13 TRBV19 CASSEGLSYEQYF TGTGCCAGTAGTGAGGGACTCTCCTACGAGCAGTACTTC
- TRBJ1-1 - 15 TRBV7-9 CASSTDQKGNTEAFF TGTGCCAGCAGCACCGACCAGAAGGGAAACACTGAAGCTTTCTTT
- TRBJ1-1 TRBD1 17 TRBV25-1 CASSEGRTGGINTEAFF TGTGCCAGCAGTGAAGGAAGAACAGGGGGCATAAACACTGAAGCTTTCTTT
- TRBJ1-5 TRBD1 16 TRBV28 CASSLLGQGGDQPQHF TGTGCCAGCAGTTTACTCGGTCAGGGGGGTGATCAGCCCCAGCATTTT
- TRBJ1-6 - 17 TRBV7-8 CASSTLQGVGFNSPLHF TGTGCCAGCAGCACCTTACAGGGAGTGGGCTTTAATTCACCCCTCCACTTT
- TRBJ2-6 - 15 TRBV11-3 CASSPRLKGANVLTF TGTGCCAGCAGCCCCCGGCTTAAGGGGGCCAACGTCCTGACTTTC
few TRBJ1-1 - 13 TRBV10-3 CAISEKGDTEAFF TGTGCCATCAGTGAAAAGGGAGACACTGAAGCTTTCTTT
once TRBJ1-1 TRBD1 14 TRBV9 CASSGTQGGTEAFF TGTGCCAGCAGCGGGACACAGGGGGGCACTGAAGCTTTCTTT
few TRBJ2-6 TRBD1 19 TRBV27 CASRSSTTGAYPGANVLTF TGTGCCAGCAGGTCCAGCACGACAGGGGCCTATCCTGGGGCCAACGTCCTGACTTTC
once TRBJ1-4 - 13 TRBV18 CASSPSTSEKLFF TGTGCCAGCTCACCGAGTACCTCTGAAAAACTGTTTTTT
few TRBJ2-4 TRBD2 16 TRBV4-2 CASSQGPSGGTNIQYF TGTGCCAGCAGCCAAGGTCCAAGCGGGGGGACGAACATTCAGTACTTC
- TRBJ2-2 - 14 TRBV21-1 CASSELAGGGELFF TGTGCCAGCAGCGAACTAGCGGGGGGCGGGGAGCTGTTTTTT
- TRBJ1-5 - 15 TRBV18 CASSPSTRGDQPQHF TGTGCCAGCTCACCTTCGACAAGAGGTGATCAGCCCCAGCATTTT
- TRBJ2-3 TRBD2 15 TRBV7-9 CASSVSGGAADTQYF TGTGCCAGCAGCGTTAGCGGGGGGGCTGCAGATACGCAGTATTTT
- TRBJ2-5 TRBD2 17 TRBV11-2 CASSLGTDGAGGGSQYF TGTGCCAGCAGCTTAGGGACTGATGGGGCGGGAGGAGGTTCCCAGTACTTC
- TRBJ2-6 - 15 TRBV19 CASGGPSSGANVLTF TGTGCCAGCGGGGGGCCGAGCTCTGGGGCCAACGTCCTGACTTTC
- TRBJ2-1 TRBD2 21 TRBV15 CATSRDQGGPMTALLYNEQFF TGTGCCACCAGCAGAGATCAGGGAGGGCCGATGACGGCCCTACTCTACAATGAGCAGTTCTTC
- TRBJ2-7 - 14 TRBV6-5 CASSYSSGPYEQYF TGTGCCAGCAGTTACTCGTCAGGGCCCTACGAGCAGTACTTC
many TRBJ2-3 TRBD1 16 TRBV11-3 CASSSSRDRGTDTQYF TGTGCCAGCAGCTCCTCCCGGGACAGGGGTACAGATACGCAGTATTTT
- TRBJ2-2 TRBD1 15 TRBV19 CASRRQGFNTGELFF TGTGCCAGTAGGAGACAGGGCTTCAACACCGGGGAGCTGTTTTTT
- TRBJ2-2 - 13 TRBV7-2 CASSNSNTGELFF TGTGCCAGCAGCAACTCGAACACCGGGGAGCTGTTTTTT